The T cell receptor (beta chain) described here comes from a study of T cells in Graves' hyperthyroidism and ophthalmopathy. Amplification targeted TCR beta CDR3 regions from RNA transcripts. During a first-round RT-PCR of the TCR CDR3, the HTBI primer set was used. Each CDR3 protein gets one entry after TCRdb re-called the multiplex PCR reads with MiXCR. The data contain hundreds of thousands of distinct CDR3 sequences, 38% of them seen just once; the ten biggest clones take up approximately 8.7%. Germline CDR1 LNHDA, CDR2 SQIVND (reference sequence). The trim removed 5 bases at V and 5 bases at J, leaving 3 bases unmatched. This CDR3 is built from 13 residues. This clonotype has at least ten counts. Based on clinical symptoms, serum thyroxine and TRAb, thyroid ultrasound and orbital computed tomography, diagnoses were reached. The source of the PBMCs was over 8.5 ml of fresh peripheral blood.

The clonotype was recovered from a man aged 18-30 years with Graves' hyperthyroidism. The sequenced material came from blood. The rearrangement uses TRBV19 and TRBJ2-7; TRBD1 agrees at 10 bases. CDR3 DNA sequence: TGTGCCAGTAGTGAGACAGGGGGCAACGAGCAGTACTTC. Protein sequence: CASSETGGNEQYF. The complete variable domain, with remaining parts taken from reference TRBV19 and TRBJ2-7, reads DGGITQSPKYLFRKEGQNVTLSCEQNLNHDAMYWYRQDPGQGLRLIYYSQIVNDFQKGDIAEGYSVSREKKESFPLTVTSAQKNPTAFYLCASSETGGNEQYFGPGTRLTVT.